This T cell receptor beta chain was sequenced in a study of early T cells in non-severe SARS-CoV-2 infection. Overall study context: Sequencing used unsorted whole-blood bulk RNA, so chains lack pairing.

V was clipped by 2 bases and J by 4 bases, with 9 bases between them. CDR3 size: 13 residues. Germline CDR1 is SGHVS and CDR2 is FQNEAQ. TCRdb redid the calling of the 5' RACE reads with MiXCR, one entry per CDR3 protein. The profile covers approximately 28,000 distinct CDR3 sequences, with 5% to 6.5% appearing a single time and about 34% taken by the ten largest. At least ten counts were recorded for this clonotype. This chain connects TRBV7-8 to TRBJ2-7; a weak D match, TRBD1 (5 bases). The clonotype originates from an adult who was a healthcare worker with PCR-confirmed SARS-CoV-2 infection or an uninfected control (not recorded which). This specimen consisted of whole blood, obtained at baseline. CDR3 sequence reads: CASSLQGFYEQYF. CDR3 DNA: TGTGCCAGCAGCTTACAGGGCTTTTACGAGCAGTACTTC.